This TCR beta chain emerged from a study of siplizumab effects on memory and regulatory T cells. Whole-study results and caveats: Left unconfirmed was the suppressive function of proliferating Tregs from siplizumab cultures.

With respect to this clone: As yet, its antigen is unknown.

Trimming removed 5 bases from V and 1 base from J; junction bases left unmatched: 12. This CDR3 has 18 residues. CDR1 is MNHEY, CDR2 SMNVEV, per germline (reference sequence). Assays covered approximately 100,000 TCR templates per sample. Clones were sequenced by immunoSEQ multiplex PCR, and TCRdb holds only the in-frame ones, with some missing. The sample lists about 94,000 clones, around 94% occurring once. This rearrangement joins TRBV27 to TRBJ2-1; the match to TRBD2 covers 9 bases. The TCR was taken from a human donor in good health. The sequencing input was non-Treg CD4+ T cells sorted from blood. The CDR3 coding sequence is TGTGCCAGCAGTCTCCTGGGTGCACTAGCGGGTTCCTACAATGAGCAGTTCTTC. This translates into CASSLLGALAGSYNEQFF.